This T cell receptor (beta chain) stems from a study of glioma-infiltrating T cells after dendritic cell vaccination. Study-wide context: Between about 2003 and 2013, patients got autologous tumor lysate-pulsed dendritic cell vaccines.

The method was immunoSEQ multiplex PCR; TCRdb's version includes in-frame clones alone and lacks a portion of them. Of 70,000 to 100,000 clones in the sample, 80% to 85% were seen once. Time point reported: after dendritic cell vaccination, including at tumor progression/relapse. The CDR3 covers 12 residues. Germline CDR1 reads KGHSH; CDR2 reads LQKENI. The germline V and J ends were trimmed by 2 bases and 7 bases, with 9 bases remaining between them. Sequenced here: blood, sampled after dendritic cell vaccination. The receptor comes from a human donor with glioblastoma. The chain couples TRBV18 to TRBJ2-7; D not resolved. The CDR3 region has the DNA TGTGCCAGCTCACCAGGAGTGAGGGAGCAGTACTTC. It encodes CASSPGVREQYF.